This TCR beta chain was identified in a study of OX40 agonist ivuxolimab in advanced cancers. Study in general: Ivuxolimab, an antibody acting as an agonist of OX40 (CD134), was used to treat patients.

This clone was seen just once. No antigen is known for it. Produced via immunoSEQ multiplex PCR; TCRdb's table is partial and in-frame only. The table lists some 62,000 clones, 92% of them singletons. Germline values: CDR1 SGHAT, CDR2 FQNNGV. This CDR3 has 15 amino acids. Trimming took 0 bases from V and 7 from J, leaving 13 bases between them. General study findings and limits: Clonal expansion was seen in CD4+ and CD8+ blood T cells by week 6 at 0.1 to 3.0 mg/kg. In CD8+ T cells, expanded clones were on average more numerous than in CD4+.

The starting material was CD4+ or CD8+ T cells sorted from blood, obtained in a trial of the OX40 agonist ivuxolimab. The receptor comes from an adult with an advanced solid tumor such as melanoma, head and neck, liver or kidney cancer. The chain joins TRBV11-2 to TRBJ1-5; tentative D call: TRBD1 (6 bases). The CDR3 coding sequence is TGTGCCAGCAGCTTAGATCCACAGGGAAGGCAGCCCCAGCATTTT. This codes for CASSLDPQGRQPQHF.